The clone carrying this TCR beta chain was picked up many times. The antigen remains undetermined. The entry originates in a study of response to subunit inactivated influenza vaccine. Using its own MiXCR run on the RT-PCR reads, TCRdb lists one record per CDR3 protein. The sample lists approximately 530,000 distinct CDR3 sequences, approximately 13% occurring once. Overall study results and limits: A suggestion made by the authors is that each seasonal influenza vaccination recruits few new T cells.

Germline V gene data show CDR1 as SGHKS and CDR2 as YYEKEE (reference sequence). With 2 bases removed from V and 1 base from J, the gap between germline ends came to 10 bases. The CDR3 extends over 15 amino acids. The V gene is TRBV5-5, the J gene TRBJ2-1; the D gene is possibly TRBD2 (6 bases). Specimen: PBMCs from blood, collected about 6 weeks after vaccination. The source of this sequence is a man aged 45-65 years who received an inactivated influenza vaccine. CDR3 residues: CASSLSGLSYNEQFF. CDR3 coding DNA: TGTGCCAGCAGCTTAAGCGGGTTATCCTACAATGAGCAGTTCTTC.